A selection of T cell receptor beta chains follows, all from one sample in a study of Ad26.COV2.S vaccination and SARS-CoV-2 variants. Sequenced by immunoSEQ multiplex PCR; TCRdb stores in-frame clones only, minus some. The sample holds about 480,000 clones, around 90% seen once. The sequencing used peripheral blood, collected in a trial of Ad26.COV2.S vaccine versus placebo. The receptors were gathered from a person between 18 and 65 years old who received the Ad26.COV2.S COVID-19 vaccine or a placebo. Both conserved end residues are part of each CDR3. The order of the fields is clone size, J gene, V gene, D gene, CDR3 DNA, CDR3 protein. The D gene is left open where the match is weak. Not all rows give a size; the values are once, few, many and, for expanded clones, a class.

>-|TRBJ1-5|TRBV29-1|-
TGCAGCGTCGCTACAGGGTCGGATCAGCCCCAGCATTTT
CSVATGSDQPQHF
>-|TRBJ1-5|TRBV21-1|-
TGTGCCAGCAGCACTCCTCGTGTTGGGGGCAATCAGCCCCAGCATTTT
CASSTPRVGGNQPQHF
>-|TRBJ2-2|TRBV5-1|TRBD1
TGCGCCAGCAGCTTGTTTGTGGGACAGGGTGGCACCGGGGAGCTGTTTTTT
CASSLFVGQGGTGELFF
>-|TRBJ2-1|TRBV11-3|-
TGTGCCAGCAGCTTGGCTAGCGCAACCTACAATGAGCAGTTCTTC
CASSLASATYNEQFF
>-|TRBJ2-1|TRBV7-2|TRBD1
TGTGCCAGCAGCTTACCCCAAATCCGGGACAGGGTTAATGAGCAGTTCTTC
CASSLPQIRDRVNEQFF
>-|TRBJ2-5|TRBV5-8|-
TGTGCCAGCAGCTTTGGAGGGGAAATTCAAGAGACCCAGTACTTC
CASSFGGEIQETQYF
>-|TRBJ1-5|TRBV19|-
TGTGCCAGTAGTATCTCCTTATATCAGCCCCAGCATTTT
CASSISLYQPQHF
>-|TRBJ2-5|TRBV3-1/TRBV3-2|-
TGTGCCAGCAGATCTGTAGTAAAAGAGACCCAGTACTTC
CASRSVVKETQYF
>-|TRBJ2-2|TRBV9|-
TGTGCCAGCAGCGTAGGGGTGGCAGGGACCGGGGAGCTGTTTTTT
CASSVGVAGTGELFF
>-|TRBJ1-2|TRBV15|-
TGTGCCACCAGCAGTTACAGGGAGATCTATGGCTACACCTTC
CATSSYREIYGYTF
>once|TRBJ2-7|TRBV20-1|TRBD2
TGCAGTGCTAGTCAAGGCGGGAGGTACGAGCAGTACTTC
CSASQGGRYEQYF
>-|TRBJ1-5|TRBV6-1|TRBD1
TGTGCCAGCAGTGAGAGACAGGGGTTGGGCAATCAGCCCCAGCATTTT
CASSERQGLGNQPQHF
>-|TRBJ2-5|TRBV7-9|TRBD2
TGTGCCAGCAGCTTCTCGGGACTAGTAGGAGAGACCCAGTACTTC
CASSFSGLVGETQYF
>-|TRBJ2-3|TRBV2|-
TGTGCCAGCAGGTTGTTAGCGGACACAGATACGCAGTATTTT
CASRLLADTDTQYF
>-|TRBJ1-2|TRBV9|-
TGTGCCAGCAACCCCTCCGGGGACGTGGATGGCTACACCTTC
CASNPSGDVDGYTF
>-|TRBJ2-7|TRBV7-6|-
TGTGCCAGCAGCTTATCCCGAGCAACCTACGAGCAGTACTTC
CASSLSRATYEQYF
>-|TRBJ2-1|TRBV7-2|TRBD1
TGTGCCAGCAGCTTAAGAGACAGGGGAAATGAGCAGTTCTTC
CASSLRDRGNEQFF
>-|TRBJ1-2|TRBV7-2|-
TGTGCCAGCAGCTTAGGTCGGTGGGACCGCCCGGTCTACACCTTC
CASSLGRWDRPVYTF
>-|TRBJ2-7|TRBV27|-
TGTGCCAGCAGTTTATCCCCTACAGGGAACTACGAGCAGTACTTC
CASSLSPTGNYEQYF
>-|TRBJ2-3|TRBV28|TRBD1
TGTGCCAGCAGTTTAGACAGGGTCTTAAATACGCAGTATTTT
CASSLDRVLNTQYF
>-|TRBJ1-5|TRBV3-1/TRBV3-2|-
TGTGCCAGCAGCCACATGGGGAGCAATCAGCCCCAGCATTTT
CASSHMGSNQPQHF
>-|TRBJ2-1|TRBV12-3/TRBV12-4|-
TGTGCCAGCATCGTCAACCCCAGGAATGAGCAGTTCTTC
CASIVNPRNEQFF
>-|TRBJ1-2|TRBV12-3/TRBV12-4|-
TGTGCCAGCACCTGGGGGTGGGATGGCTACACCTTC
CASTWGWDGYTF
>few|TRBJ1-1|TRBV28|TRBD1
TGTGCCACCTTACAGGGGGGAGGCACTGAAGCTTTCTTT
CATLQGGGTEAFF
>-|TRBJ2-7|TRBV6-6|TRBD1
TGTGCCAGCAGTTACCTGGGACAGGGGGACCCCTACGAGCAGTACTTC
CASSYLGQGDPYEQYF
>-|TRBJ2-2|TRBV5-1|-
TGCGCCAGCAGCTTGAGGGACTTCAACACCGGGGAGCTGTTTTTT
CASSLRDFNTGELFF